These 26 T cell receptor beta chains originate from one sample sequenced in a study of cytomegalovirus exposure and HLA in healthy donors. PCR employed 60 Vbeta and 13 Jbeta primers. Data came from immunoSEQ multiplex PCR; TCRdb stores just in-frame clones and leaves some out. The sample records about 180,000 clones, roughly four fifths being singletons. The sequencing sample was made of PBMCs. The receptors originated from a woman aged 45-59 years in good health and CMV-seronegative.

The CDR3 region is CASSHISGTGVNEQFF. In DNA form, the CDR3 reads TGTGCCAGCAGCCACATTTCCGGGACAGGGGTCAATGAGCAGTTCTTC. This chain connects TRBV14 to TRBJ2-1; 10 positions match TRBD1. Germline V gives CDR1 SGHDN, CDR2 FVKESK. CDR3 size: 16 residues. Losses at the gene ends were 3 bases for V and 6 bases for J; bases not matched to a gene: 8.

This chain connects TRBV19 to TRBJ1-1; 9 nucleotides align to TRBD1. V was clipped by 7 bases and J by 5 bases; unmatched bases: 8. This CDR3 has 14 amino acids. The germline V gene encodes CDR1 LNHDA and CDR2 SQIVND (reference sequence). The CDR3 protein is CASTTGTGSTEAFF. The CDR3 nucleotides read TGTGCCAGTACCACCGGGACAGGGAGTACTGAAGCTTTCTTT.

In the case of this clone: A read error may account for a junction end that differs from germline. This chain uses TRBV5-6 with TRBJ2-1; D is unclear. Germline assignment: CDR1 SGHDT and CDR2 YYEEEE. This CDR3 region has 15 residues. CDR3 amino acids: CAGSLGLSSYNEQFF. The DNA of the CDR3 is TGTGCCGGCAGCTTGGGCCTAAGCTCCTACAATGAGCAGTTCTTC.

The chain's CDR3 is CSGRPSSYNEQFF. CDR3 in DNA: TGCAGCGGGCGGCCAAGCTCCTACAATGAGCAGTTCTTC. The rearrangement uses TRBV29-1 and TRBJ2-1; no reliable D call. The ends were cut back, 7 bases at V and 0 bases at J, with 10 bases in the middle. Germline-derived CDR1 and CDR2 are SQVTM and ANQGSEA. This CDR3 is built from 13 residues.

For the CDR3, the DNA is TGCGCCAGCAGCTTGCCAGGGGCGAACTACGAGCAGTACTTC. Protein sequence: CASSLPGANYEQYF. The chain joins TRBV5-1 to TRBJ2-7; D might be TRBD1 (6 bases). The germline CDR1 and CDR2 sequences are SGHRS and YFSETQ. The CDR3 sequence is 14 residues long. The V gene lost 1 base and the J gene lost 3 bases, with 11 bases spanning the gap.

The chain has TRBV19 and TRBJ2-3; TRBD2 aligns across 7 bases. Germline V gives CDR1 LNHDA, CDR2 SQIVND (reference sequence). V dropped 4 bases and J dropped 5; count of bases not matched to a gene: 6. The CDR3 extends over 14 amino acids. The CDR3 loop reads CASSTRGGRDTQYF. The CDR3 DNA sequence: TGTGCCAGTAGTACGCGGGGAGGGAGAGATACGCAGTATTTT.

The table lists this clone with a count of one. This chain uses TRBV7-9 with TRBJ2-7; 7 nucleotides agree with TRBD2. Germline-derived CDR1 and CDR2 are SEHNR and FQNEAQ (reference sequence). This CDR3 is built from 14 residues. With V trimmed by 5 bases and J by 1 base, 5 bases remained unmatched. The CDR3: CASSGSGPSYEQYF. CDR3 DNA sequence: TGTGCCAGCAGCGGTAGCGGGCCGTCCTACGAGCAGTACTTC.

This clone has only a few counts. The chain couples TRBV9 to TRBJ1-2; perhaps TRBD1 as D (5 bases). V lost 0 bases, J lost 7 bases, and 16 bases lay in between. Germline V gene lookup returns CDR1 SGDLS and CDR2 YYNGEE. The CDR3 is made up of 15 amino acids. CDR3 sequence reads: CASSVDQGFGPGYTF. CDR3 in DNA: TGTGCCAGCAGCGTAGATCAGGGCTTCGGACCTGGCTACACCTTC.

The rearrangement links TRBV4-1 to TRBJ2-7; no reliable D call. V lost 4 bases to trimming and J lost 4 bases, with 11 bases between them. This CDR3 is 13 amino acids long. CDR1 and CDR2 (germline): MGHRA, YSYEKL. CDR3 region: CASSLGDKYEQYF. CDR3 sequence (DNA): TGCGCCAGCAGCCTTGGCGACAAATACGAGCAGTACTTC.

This chain connects TRBV6-5 to TRBJ2-7; D perhaps matches TRBD1 (6 bases). In germline, CDR1 is MNHEY, CDR2 SVGAGI. The CDR3 consists of 14 residues. Trimming shortened V by 4 bases and J by 2 bases, and 12 bases separated the two germline ends. CDR3 nucleotides: TGTGCCAGCAGTTTGAGGGGGAGTACCTACGAGCAGTACTTC. Translating it yields CASSLRGSTYEQYF.

The rearrangement links TRBV4-3 to TRBJ2-7; possibly TRBD2 for D (6 bases). This CDR3 contains 15 residues. V shed 0 bases and J shed 4 bases, with 13 bases lying between them. CDR1 is LGHNA, CDR2 YSLEER, per germline. The DNA for the CDR3 is TGCGCCAGCAGCCAAGATTGGTCGGGGGTTTACGAGCAGTACTTC. Its translation is CASSQDWSGVYEQYF.

The chain is built from TRBV7-2 and TRBJ2-1; TRBD2 matches at 11 bases. The CDR3 covers 16 residues. After removal of 1 base from V and 5 bases from J, the junction contained 4 bases not matched to a gene. Germline V gives CDR1 SGHTA, CDR2 FQGNSA. The DNA for the CDR3 is TGTGCCAGCAGCTTAGTAGCGGGGGGGCCAAACAATGAGCAGTTCTTC. Its translation is CASSLVAGGPNNEQFF.

The CDR3: CASSDVRRTGGEQYF. In DNA form, the CDR3 reads TGCGCCAGCAGTGACGTCCGAAGGACAGGAGGCGAGCAGTACTTC. The chain is built from TRBV10-2 and TRBJ2-5, with 7 bases fitting TRBD1. The tail of the sequence fits TRBJ2-7 better, so the J call may be wrong. CDR3 length: 15 residues. Germline assignment: CDR1 WSHSY and CDR2 SAAADI.

This chain connects TRBV4-3 to TRBJ1-4; D unclear. The CDR3 extends over 15 amino acids. Germline CDR1 is LGHNA and CDR2 is YSLEER. The V end lost 2 bases, the J end lost 8 bases, and 15 bases lay between the germline ends. The CDR3 DNA reads TGCGCCAGCAGCCAAACGGCACAAACCGGGGAAAAACTGTTTTTT. As protein: CASSQTAQTGEKLFF.

V usage is TRBV7-9 and J usage is TRBJ2-1; 8 nucleotides agree with TRBD2. Germline V lookup: CDR1 SEHNR, CDR2 FQNEAQ (reference sequence). The CDR3 spans 18 residues. With V trimmed by 1 base and J by 5 bases, 13 bases remained unmatched. The chain's CDR3 is CASSLGFATLAGDNEQFF. CDR3 DNA: TGTGCCAGCAGCTTAGGGTTTGCAACGCTAGCGGGCGACAATGAGCAGTTCTTC.

V gene TRBV18 combines with J gene TRBJ2-5; possible D gene TRBD2, 6 bases. CDR3 length equals 15 residues. The V gene's germline CDR1 is KGHSH and CDR2 LQKENI. V was clipped by 0 bases and J by 5 bases, with 13 bases between them. The CDR3 sequence: CASSPPVGSLETQYF. The CDR3, as DNA: TGTGCCAGCTCACCACCGGTCGGGAGCCTGGAGACCCAGTACTTC.

The V gene is TRBV6-5, the J gene TRBJ1-2, with a tentative D call TRBD1 (6 bases). The CDR3 is 16 residues long. Per the germline V gene, CDR1 is MNHEY and CDR2 is SVGAGI. Trimming removed 0 bases at V and 10 bases at J, with 21 bases between. In DNA form, the CDR3 reads TGTGCCAGCAGTTACTCGCTTGGGGGCCGGAGCGACTACTACACCTTC. Translated: CASSYSLGGRSDYYTF.

DNA of the CDR3: TGTGCCAGCAGTGGATACAGGGCGGAGGAAAAACTGTTTTTT. The encoded protein is CASSGYRAEEKLFF. This chain uses TRBV6-1 with TRBJ1-4; D may be TRBD1 (6 bases). With 4 bases removed from V and 8 bases from J, the gap between germline ends came to 14 bases. This CDR3 contains 14 residues. CDR1 is MNHNS, CDR2 SASEGT, per germline.

This chain joins TRBV28 and TRBJ2-1; 7 nucleotides align to TRBD2. J lost 6 bases, V lost 8 bases, and 10 bases had no gene match. Germline V CDR1 and CDR2: MDHEN, SYDVKM. The CDR3 has 14 residues. The CDR3 loop reads CASGDWRGSNEQFF. The CDR3 region has the DNA TGTGCCAGCGGCGATTGGCGCGGGAGCAATGAGCAGTTCTTC.

The genes are TRBV13 and TRBJ2-3; weak D call: TRBD2 (5 bases). The germline gives CDR1 PRHDT, CDR2 FYEKMQ (reference sequence). The CDR3 consists of 16 residues. Trimming took off 0 bases at V and 0 bases at J, with 10 bases between the two ends. The CDR3 protein is CASSLGRVASTDTQYF. In nucleotides, the CDR3 is TGTGCCAGCAGCTTAGGGCGGGTCGCTAGCACAGATACGCAGTATTTT. Variable domain in full (rest from reference TRBV13 and TRBJ2-3): AAGVIQSPRHLIKEKRETATLKCYPIPRHDTVYWYQQGPGQDPQFLISFYEKMQSDKGSIPDRFSAQQFSDYHSELNMSSLELGDSALYFCASSLGRVASTDTQYFGPGTRLTVL.

The chain has TRBV28 and TRBJ2-7, with D possibly matching TRBD1 (5 bases). CDR3 size: 13 residues. From germline, CDR1 is MDHEN and CDR2 SYDVKM. V lost 3 bases and J lost 7, with 13 bases in between. The CDR3 is CASSFSGAEEQYF. DNA of the CDR3: TGTGCCAGCAGTTTCTCTGGGGCGGAGGAGCAGTACTTC.

This sequence joins TRBV7-9 and TRBJ2-1, with 7 bases lining up with TRBD2. The CDR3 runs 19 residues. V lost 5 bases and J lost 8; bases outside the gene matches: 24. Germline V gives CDR1 SEHNR, CDR2 FQNEAQ (reference sequence). The CDR3 DNA follows: TGTGCCAGCAGCCCGTTTGTGAGACTAGCAAGGGTGGATGGAGATGAGCAGTTCTTC. It yields the protein CASSPFVRLARVDGDEQFF.

This chain uses TRBV15 with TRBJ2-7; D remains unclear. The germline V and J ends were trimmed by 1 base and 3 bases, with 10 bases remaining between them. This CDR3 comprises 14 residues. CDR1 is LNHNV and CDR2 is YYDKDF in the germline V gene (reference sequence). The CDR3 region is CATSRATEYYEQYF. DNA for the CDR3: TGTGCCACCAGCAGAGCAACGGAGTACTACGAGCAGTACTTC.

The rearrangement links TRBV7-9 to TRBJ1-2; D is perhaps TRBD1 (6 bases). The CDR3 runs to 14 residues. Trimming cost V 1 base and J 3 bases, with 9 bases left between them. Germline V gene data show CDR1 as SEHNR and CDR2 as FQNEAQ (reference sequence). The DNA for the CDR3 is TGTGCCAGCAGCTTAGGACAGGACGACTATGGCTACACCTTC. Translation gives CASSLGQDDYGYTF.

The chain links TRBV28 to TRBJ1-5, with TRBD1 matching over 8 bases. The CDR3 loop spans 16 amino acids. V lost 2 bases and J lost 6; bases outside the gene matches: 9. CDR1 MDHEN and CDR2 SYDVKM come from the germline V gene. The CDR3 here is CASSLRTGQGGQPQHF. The CDR3, as DNA: TGTGCCAGCAGTTTACGGACAGGGCAAGGGGGTCAGCCCCAGCATTTT. The entire variable domain, with the rest obtained from reference TRBV28 and TRBJ1-5, is as follows: DVKVTQSSRYLVKRTGEKVFLECVQDMDHENMFWYRQDPGLGLRLIYFSYDVKMKEKGDIPEGYSVSREKKERFSLILESASTNQTSMYLCASSLRTGQGGQPQHFGDGTRLSIL.

The genes are TRBV7-9 and TRBJ2-4; 9 bases line up with TRBD1. Per germline, CDR1 SEHNR and CDR2 FQNEAQ (reference sequence). CDR3 length equals 16 residues. Trimming removed 6 bases from V and 4 bases from J; junction bases left unmatched: 10. CDR3 sequence: CASSLGEGQGKNIQYF. CDR3 DNA: TGTGCCAGCAGTCTGGGAGAGGGACAGGGTAAAAACATTCAGTACTTC.